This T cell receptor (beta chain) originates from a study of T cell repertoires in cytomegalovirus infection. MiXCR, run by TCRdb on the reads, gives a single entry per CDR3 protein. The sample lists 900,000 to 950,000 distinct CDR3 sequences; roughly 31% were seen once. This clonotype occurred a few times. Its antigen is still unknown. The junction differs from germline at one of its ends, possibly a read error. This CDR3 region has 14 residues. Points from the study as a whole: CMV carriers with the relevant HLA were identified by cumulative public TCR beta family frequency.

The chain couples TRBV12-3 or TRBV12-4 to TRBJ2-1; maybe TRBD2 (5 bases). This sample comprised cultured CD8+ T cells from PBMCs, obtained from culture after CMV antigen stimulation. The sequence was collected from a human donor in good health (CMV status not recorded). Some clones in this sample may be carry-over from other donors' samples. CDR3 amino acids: CASSLARTHNEQFF. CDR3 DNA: TGTGCCAGCAGTCTAGCCCGGACCCACAATGAGCAGTTCTTC.